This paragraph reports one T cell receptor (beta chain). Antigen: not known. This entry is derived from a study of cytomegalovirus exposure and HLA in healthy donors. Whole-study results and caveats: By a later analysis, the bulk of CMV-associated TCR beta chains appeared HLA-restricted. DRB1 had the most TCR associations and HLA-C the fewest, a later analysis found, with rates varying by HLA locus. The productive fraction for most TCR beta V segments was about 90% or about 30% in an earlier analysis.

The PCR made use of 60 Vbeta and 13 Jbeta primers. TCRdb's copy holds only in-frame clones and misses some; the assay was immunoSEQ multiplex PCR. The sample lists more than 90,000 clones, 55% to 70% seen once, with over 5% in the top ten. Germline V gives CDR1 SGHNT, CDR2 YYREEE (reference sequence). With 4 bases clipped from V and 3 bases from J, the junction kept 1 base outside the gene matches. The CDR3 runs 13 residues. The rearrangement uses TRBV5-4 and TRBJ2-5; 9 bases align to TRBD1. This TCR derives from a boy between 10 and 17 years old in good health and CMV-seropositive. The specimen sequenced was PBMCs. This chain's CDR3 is CASSRTGEETQYF. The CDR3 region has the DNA TGTGCCAGCAGCAGGACAGGGGAAGAGACCCAGTACTTC.